These 16 T cell receptor beta chains share one sample of origin, sequenced in a study of cytomegalovirus exposure and HLA in healthy donors. Vbeta (60) and Jbeta (13) primers were used in the PCR. Libraries were prepared by immunoSEQ multiplex PCR; TCRdb keeps only in-frame clonotypes and omits some of them. Of 200,000 to 250,000 clones detected, more than 70% appear once; the ten largest clones hold 1.3%. Material: PBMCs. Receptors originate from a human donor in good health.

V and J are TRBV7-9 and TRBJ1-1; 8 bases are shared with TRBD1. V was clipped by 5 bases and J by 0 bases; unmatched bases: 11. The CDR3 has 17 residues. Per the germline V gene, CDR1 is SEHNR and CDR2 is FQNEAQ (reference sequence). CDR3 sequence (DNA): TGTGCCAGCAGCACCCGAAGGGCAGGGGGCATGAACACTGAAGCTTTCTTT. Translating it yields CASSTRRAGGMNTEAFF.

Remarks on this clone: Likely a read error: the CDR3 ends without its conserved phenylalanine or tryptophan. The chain recombines TRBV13 with TRBJ2-7; a weak D match, TRBD1 (5 bases). This CDR3 is built from 14 residues. The ends were cut back, 4 bases at V and 1 base at J, with 11 bases in the middle. The germline V gene encodes CDR1 PRHDT and CDR2 FYEKMQ (reference sequence). CDR3 region: CASSSDSESYEQYL. The CDR3 nucleotides are TGTGCCAGCAGCTCCGACAGTGAATCCTACGAGCAGTACCTC.

The chain employs TRBV4-2 and TRBJ1-3; D is unclear. Germline V lookup: CDR1 LGHNA, CDR2 YNFKEQ. The length of the CDR3 is 15 residues. With 5 bases removed from V and 0 bases from J, the gap between germline ends came to 11 bases. The CDR3 DNA reads TGTGCCAGCAGCTATACACCAAACTCTGGAAACACCATATATTTT. It translates to CASSYTPNSGNTIYF.

The chain combines TRBV25-1 with TRBJ2-3, with 14 bases lining up with TRBD2. The V segment lost 4 bases and the J segment 7 bases; nucleotides outside the gene matches: 7. Germline V lookup: CDR1 MGHDK, CDR2 SYGVNS. This CDR3 spans 16 amino acids. The CDR3 DNA sequence: TGTGCCAGCAGTGGTGGGACTAGCGGGAGAGGGAATACGCAGTATTTT. Translated, it gives CASSGGTSGRGNTQYF.

V is TRBV2 and J is TRBJ2-3; 8 nucleotides agree with TRBD2. V trimming: 6 bases; J trimming: 3 bases; junction bases outside the gene matches: 5. The CDR3 loop spans 14 amino acids. Germline V gene lookup returns CDR1 SNHLY and CDR2 FYNNEI. In nucleotides, the CDR3 is TGTGCCAGCAGGGCGGGACTAGTTACAGATACGCAGTATTTT. Translating gives CASRAGLVTDTQYF.

This clone was found a few times. The chain employs TRBV4-1 and TRBJ2-7; maybe TRBD1 (5 bases). This CDR3 region has 16 residues. Between the trimmed V and J ends, which lost 4 bases and 0 bases, there was a span of 16 bases. Germline CDR1 and CDR2: MGHRA and YSYEKL. The CDR3 sequence is CASSLLTVPSSYEQYF. The CDR3 nucleotides are TGCGCCAGCAGCCTTCTGACAGTCCCTAGCTCCTACGAGCAGTACTTC.

V and J are TRBV25-1 and TRBJ2-3; the match to TRBD1 covers 7 bases. Looked up from germline, CDR1 is MGHDK and CDR2 is SYGVNS. The CDR3 contains 13 residues. After removal of 5 bases from V and 4 bases from J, the junction contained 3 bases not matched to a gene. CDR3 sequence reads: CASSKTGSDTQYF. Here the CDR3 DNA reads TGTGCCAGCAGTAAGACAGGGTCAGATACGCAGTATTTT.

This clone was detected a few times. The chain has TRBV5-4 and TRBJ2-1, with a tentative D call TRBD2 (6 bases). The CDR3 is made up of 18 amino acids. In germline, CDR1 is SGHNT, CDR2 YYREEE (reference sequence). Deletions cut 4 bases from V and 0 bases from J, with 20 bases between. The CDR3 DNA reads as TGTGCCAGCAGCCTGCTCACCGCTAGCGCGAGCTCCTACAATGAGCAGTTCTTC. Its protein is CASSLLTASASSYNEQFF. Full variable domain (rest looked up from reference TRBV5-4 and TRBJ2-1): ETGVTQSPTHLIKTRGQQVTLRCSSQSGHNTVSWYQQALGQGPQFIFQYYREEENGRGNFPPRFSGLQFPNYSSELNVNALELDDSALYLCASSLLTASASSYNEQFFGPGTRLTVL.

This chain links TRBV5-8 with TRBJ1-1; D gene unclear. Germline-derived CDR1 and CDR2 are SGHTS and YDEGEE. V was clipped by 2 bases and J by 4 bases, with 9 bases between them. The CDR3 consists of 13 residues. The CDR3 is CASSLAQSTEAFF. The CDR3 DNA reads TGTGCCAGCAGCTTAGCACAGTCCACTGAAGCTTTCTTT.

The chain uses TRBV10-3 and TRBJ2-5; TRBD2 is a possible D gene (5 bases). Per germline, CDR1 ENHRY and CDR2 SYGVKD. The V and J ends lost 10 bases and 5 bases respectively, with 17 bases between them. This CDR3 is 13 amino acids long. The CDR3 is CATSLARAETQYF. The CDR3 coding sequence is TGTGCCACCTCTCTAGCTCGGGCGGAGACCCAGTACTTC.

The chain has TRBV5-6 and TRBJ1-4; D gene uncertain. V lost 1 base to trimming and J lost 4 bases, with 11 bases between them. The CDR3 spans 15 residues. From germline, CDR1 is SGHDT and CDR2 YYEEEE. The CDR3 spells CASSLFTAINEKLFF. In nucleotides, the CDR3 is TGTGCCAGCAGCTTGTTTACAGCCATTAATGAAAAACTGTTTTTT.

V usage is TRBV7-9 and J usage is TRBJ2-3, with no clear D. The CDR3 totals 13 residues. The V and J ends lost 3 bases and 2 bases respectively, with 6 bases between them. Per germline, CDR1 SEHNR and CDR2 FQNEAQ (reference sequence). CDR3 nucleotide sequence: TGTGCCAGCAGCTTCGGTTTCACAGATACGCAGTATTTT. Protein sequence: CASSFGFTDTQYF.

The V and J genes are TRBV6-4 and TRBJ2-1; maybe TRBD2 (6 bases). The CDR3 loop spans 15 amino acids. Trimming cost V 0 bases and J 9 bases, with 15 bases left between them. Per the germline V gene, CDR1 is MRHNA and CDR2 is SNTAGT. The chain's CDR3 is CASSDSGLASGEQFF. CDR3 nucleotide sequence: TGTGCCAGCAGTGACTCCGGGCTAGCGTCGGGTGAGCAGTTCTTC.

This rearrangement joins TRBV5-1 to TRBJ2-2; D uncertain. CDR3 length: 16 residues. From germline, CDR1 is SGHRS and CDR2 YFSETQ. With 0 bases removed from V and 1 base from J, the gap between germline ends came to 10 bases. The CDR3 loop is CASSLAYSQNTGELFF. CDR3 bases: TGCGCCAGCAGCTTGGCGTACAGCCAGAACACCGGGGAGCTGTTTTTT.

The chain uses TRBV6-1 and TRBJ2-6, with TRBD1 matching 8 bases. Germline-derived CDR1 and CDR2 are MNHNS and SASEGT. V shed 4 bases, J shed 2 bases, and the junction held 13 bases outside the gene matches. The CDR3 has 19 amino acids. CDR3 sequence: CASSGRGGDRGTGANVLTF. The DNA of the CDR3 is TGTGCCAGCAGTGGGAGGGGAGGAGACAGGGGTACTGGGGCCAACGTCCTGACTTTC.

The rearrangement uses TRBV7-8 and TRBJ2-5; D is unresolved. The DNA end is more similar to TRBJ2-7, so the J call may be wrong. The CDR3 length is 13 residues. From germline, CDR1 is SGHVS and CDR2 FQNEAQ. CDR3 nucleotide sequence: TGTGCCAGCAGCGCGCAGGTATCCTACGAGCAGTACTTC. Its protein product is CASSAQVSYEQYF.